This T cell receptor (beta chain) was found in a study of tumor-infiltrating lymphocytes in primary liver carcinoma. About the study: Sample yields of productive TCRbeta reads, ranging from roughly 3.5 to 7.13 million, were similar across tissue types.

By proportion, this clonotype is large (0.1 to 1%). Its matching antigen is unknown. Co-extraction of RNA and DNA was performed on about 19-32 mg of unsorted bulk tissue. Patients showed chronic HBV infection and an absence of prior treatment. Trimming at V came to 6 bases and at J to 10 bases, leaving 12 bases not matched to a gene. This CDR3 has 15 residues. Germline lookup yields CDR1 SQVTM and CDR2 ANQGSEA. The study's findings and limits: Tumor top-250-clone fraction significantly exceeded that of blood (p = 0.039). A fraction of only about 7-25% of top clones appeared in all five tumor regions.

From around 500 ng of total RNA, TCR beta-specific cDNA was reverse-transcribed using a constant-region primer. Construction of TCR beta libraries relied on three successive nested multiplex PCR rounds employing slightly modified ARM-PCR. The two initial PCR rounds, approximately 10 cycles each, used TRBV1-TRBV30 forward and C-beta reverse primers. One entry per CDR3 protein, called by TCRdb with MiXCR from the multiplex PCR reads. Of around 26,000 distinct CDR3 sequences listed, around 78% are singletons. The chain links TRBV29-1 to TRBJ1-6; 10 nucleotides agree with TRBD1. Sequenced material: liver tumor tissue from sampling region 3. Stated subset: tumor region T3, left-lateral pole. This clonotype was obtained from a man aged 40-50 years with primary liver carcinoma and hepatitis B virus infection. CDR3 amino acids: CSVPRVGQGDSPLHF. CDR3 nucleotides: TGCAGCGTCCCCCGGGTTGGACAGGGGGACTCACCCCTCCACTTT.